The 27 T cell receptor beta chains given below trace back to one sample, sequenced in a study of vaccination effects on CD4 cells after COVID-19. No antigen has been identified for these receptors. Once cultured for around 11 days, the cells underwent separation to obtain CD4+ T cells. Produced via immunoSEQ multiplex PCR; TCRdb's table is partial and in-frame only. The table includes almost 40,000 clones, roughly 82% detected once. Sequencing used CD4+ T cells from PBMCs cultured without peptide, obtained before COVID-19 vaccination. Receptor source: a human donor who received a COVID-19 vaccine.

The V call is TRBV9, the J call TRBJ2-1; D unresolved. From germline, CDR1 is SGDLS and CDR2 YYNGEE. Between the trimmed V and J ends, which lost 4 bases and 10 bases, there was a span of 12 bases. The CDR3 totals 12 residues. The CDR3 protein is CASSPRASEQFF. CDR3 DNA sequence: TGTGCCAGCAGCCCTAGGGCGAGCGAGCAGTTCTTC. The full variable domain, completed using reference TRBV9 and TRBJ2-1, is DSGVTQTPKHLITATGQRVTLRCSPRSGDLSVYWYQQSLDQGLQFLIQYYNGEERAKGNILERFSAQQFPDLHSELNLSSLELGDSALYFCASSPRASEQFFGPGTRLTVL.

This clone was seen only a few times. The chain joins TRBV19 to TRBJ2-2; tentative D call: TRBD2 (5 bases). The CDR3 sequence is 16 residues long. CDR1 and CDR2 from the germline V gene are LNHDA and SQIVND (reference sequence). V lost 7 bases, J lost 0 bases, and 15 bases lay in between. DNA of the CDR3: TGTGCCAGTACCCGGCGGGTCGCCGCGAACACCGGGGAGCTGTTTTTT. Translating gives CASTRRVAANTGELFF.

This chain joins TRBV27 and TRBJ2-4, with 7 bases matching TRBD1. Germline CDR1 reads MNHEY; CDR2 reads SMNVEV (reference sequence). The CDR3 is 16 residues long. V lost 3 bases and J lost 8; bases outside the gene matches: 13. The CDR3, as DNA: TGTGCCAGCAGTTTCAACCCTTGGGCAGGGGGATACATTCAGTACTTC. Translating gives CASSFNPWAGGYIQYF.

There are a few counts of this clone. The chain recombines TRBV7-9 with TRBJ1-5; D is unresolved. This CDR3 is built from 14 residues. The V end lost 1 base, the J end lost 10 bases, and 14 bases lay between the germline ends. Looked up from germline, CDR1 is SEHNR and CDR2 is FQNEAQ (reference sequence). This CDR3 is CASSLEVEVEPQHF. As DNA, the CDR3 is TGTGCCAGCAGCTTAGAGGTTGAGGTAGAACCCCAGCATTTT.

The V and J genes are TRBV9 and TRBJ2-3; 10 bases line up with TRBD2. V lost 0 bases, J lost 1 base, and 8 bases stayed unmatched. Germline V CDR1 and CDR2: SGDLS, YYNGEE. The CDR3 runs to 18 residues. The CDR3 nucleotides read TGTGCCAGCAGCGTAGCTGCCAGCGGGGGGGATGGCACAGATACGCAGTATTTT. Encoded protein: CASSVAASGGDGTDTQYF.

This clone occurred a few times. The rearrangement uses TRBV23-1 and TRBJ2-7; TRBD1 matches at 8 bases. TRBV23-1 carries the ORF label, with uncertain function. V lost 0 bases to trimming and J lost 7 bases; unmatched junction nucleotides: 8. This CDR3 contains 15 residues. The CDR3 is CASSQSSQGAREQYV. CDR3 coding DNA: TGCGCCAGCAGTCAATCAAGCCAGGGGGCGAGGGAGCAGTACGTC.

The chain links TRBV5-1 to TRBJ1-1, with D maybe TRBD1 (5 bases). The CDR3 runs to 14 residues. Germline V CDR1 and CDR2: SGHRS, YFSETQ. Trimming stripped 0 bases from V and 10 bases from J, with 16 bases between. The CDR3 sequence: CASSLDVAGLLAFF. As DNA, the CDR3 is TGCGCCAGCAGCTTGGATGTAGCAGGGCTTTTAGCTTTCTTT.

This clone has a single count. V is TRBV24-1 and J is TRBJ2-2; D is uncertain. V was shortened by 7 bases and J by 0 bases, with 14 bases between the two germline ends. Germline V gene sequence: CDR1 KGHDR, CDR2 SFDVKD. This CDR3 spans 16 amino acids. The CDR3 DNA reads as TGTGCCACCAGCCAAGTCGGCTTCGCGAACACCGGGGAGCTGTTTTTT. Protein product: CATSQVGFANTGELFF.

The rearrangement joins TRBV19 to TRBJ1-2; a weak D match, TRBD1 (6 bases). Per germline, CDR1 LNHDA and CDR2 SQIVND (reference sequence). The CDR3 has 16 residues. V shed 3 bases and J shed 2 bases, with 16 bases lying between them. The CDR3 DNA is TGTGCCAGTAGTATTCCAGGGGTGTGGCAGAACTATGGCTACACCTTC. This translates into CASSIPGVWQNYGYTF.

This chain uses TRBV4-1 with TRBJ1-6, with no clear D. The CDR3 has 16 amino acids. V dropped 0 bases and J dropped 0 bases, with 6 bases sitting between them. Germline values: CDR1 MGHRA, CDR2 YSYEKL. The CDR3 loop reads CASSQDTSSYNSPLHF. For the CDR3, the DNA is TGCGCCAGCAGCCAAGATACGAGCTCCTATAATTCACCCCTCCACTTT.

The rearrangement joins TRBV6-1 to TRBJ2-7; TRBD1 aligns across 9 bases. V lost 4 bases to trimming and J lost 1 base; unmatched junction nucleotides: 11. CDR3 length equals 17 residues. Germline CDR1 reads MNHNS; CDR2 reads SASEGT. The CDR3 nucleotides are TGTGCCAGCAGTGGAGGCGTTTGGGGGACAGGGTCCTACGAGCAGTACGTC. Amino acid sequence: CASSGGVWGTGSYEQYV.

The chain combines TRBV6-6 with TRBJ2-7; D remains ambiguous. The V gene lost 0 bases and the J gene lost 3 bases, with 6 bases spanning the gap. The CDR3 runs to 13 residues. Germline CDR1 and CDR2: MNHNY and SVGAGI (reference sequence). DNA for the CDR3: TGTGCCAGCAGTTACTCCGAGAACTACGAGCAGTACGTC. Its protein is CASSYSENYEQYV.

This clone was observed a single time. The chain has TRBV7-9 and TRBJ2-5, with 7 positions matching TRBD2. Germline loops: CDR1 SEHNR, CDR2 FQNEAQ (reference sequence). J was trimmed by 5 bases and V by 1 base; bases with no gene match: 1. CDR3 length: 13 amino acids. The CDR3 nucleotides read TGTGCCAGCAGCTTAGTGGGGGGGGAGACCCAGTACTTC. It translates to CASSLVGGETQYF.

The table lists this clone with a count of one. The chain links TRBV4-1 to TRBJ1-1; D is unresolved. This CDR3 comprises 14 residues. V lost 0 bases, J lost 1 base, and 6 bases lay in between. Germline V gene sequence: CDR1 MGHRA, CDR2 YSYEKL. The CDR3 DNA is TGCGCCAGCAGCCAAGAGGAACAGAACACTGAAGCTTTCTTT. Translated, it gives CASSQEEQNTEAFF.

The rearrangement uses TRBV18 and TRBJ1-1; TRBD1 is a possible D gene (6 bases). This CDR3 is built from 13 residues. Germline lookup yields CDR1 KGHSH and CDR2 LQKENI. Deletions cut 11 bases from V and 0 bases from J, with 13 bases between. The CDR3 coding sequence is TGTGCCGCAGGCGGGGACATGAACACTGAAGCTTTCTTT. Its protein is CAAGGDMNTEAFF.

The chain couples TRBV11-3 to TRBJ2-2; 9 bases agree with TRBD1. With V trimmed by 5 bases and J by 4 bases, 8 bases remained unmatched. The CDR3 is 16 residues long. CDR1 SGHNT and CDR2 YENEEA come from the germline V gene. This CDR3 reads CASSPRDREGTGELFF. CDR3 DNA: TGTGCCAGCAGCCCCAGGGACAGGGAGGGCACCGGGGAGCTGTTTTTT. The entire variable domain, with the rest obtained from reference TRBV11-3 and TRBJ2-2, is as follows: EAGVVQSPRYKIIEKKQPVAFWCNPISGHNTLYWYLQNLGQGPELLIRYENEEAVDDSQLPKDRFSAERLKGVDSTLKIQPAELGDSAVYLCASSPRDREGTGELFFGEGSRLTVL.

The chain employs TRBV11-2 and TRBJ2-3; no clear D gene. The CDR3 has 17 amino acids. Trimming cost V 5 bases and J 2 bases, with 20 bases left between them. From germline, CDR1 is SGHAT and CDR2 FQNNGV. CDR3 sequence (DNA): TGTGCCAGCAGCCAGAGCTGGCAAACCGAAATCACAGATACGCAGTATTTT. Its protein is CASSQSWQTEITDTQYF.

The gene calls are TRBV30 and TRBJ1-1; D unresolved. V lost 3 bases to trimming and J lost 0 bases, with 8 bases between them. CDR1 and CDR2 from the germline V gene are GTSNPN and SVGIG (reference sequence). The CDR3 has 13 amino acids. CDR3: CAWSKWMNTEAFF. The CDR3 bases are TGTGCCTGGAGCAAATGGATGAACACTGAAGCTTTCTTT.

The gene calls are TRBV5-8 and TRBJ1-1; TRBD1 might be the D (6 bases). The germline V gene encodes CDR1 SGHTS and CDR2 YDEGEE. This CDR3 has 14 residues. With 6 bases removed from V and 5 bases from J, the gap between germline ends came to 17 bases. The CDR3 DNA sequence: TGTGCCAGCACCTGGGGAGGGGGACGGACTGAAGCTTTCTTT. This translates into CASTWGGGRTEAFF. The full variable domain, completed using reference TRBV5-8 and TRBJ1-1, is EAGVTQSPTHLIKTRGQQATLRCSPISGHTSVYWYQQALGLGLQFLLWYDEGEERNRGNFPPRFSGRQFPNYSSELNVNALELEDSALYLCASTWGGGRTEAFFGQGTRLTVV.

The gene calls are TRBV11-3 and TRBJ2-2, with a weak D call TRBD2 (5 bases). The CDR3 covers 15 residues. Deletions cut 1 base from V and 6 bases from J, with 12 bases between. In germline, CDR1 is SGHNT, CDR2 YENEEA. The CDR3 DNA follows: TGTGCCAGCAGCTTAGGAACCCCCGGGGCCGGGGAGCTGTTTTTT. Translating it yields CASSLGTPGAGELFF.

J is TRBJ1-5 and V is TRBV19, with a possible D match to TRBD1 (6 bases). Trimming left V 7 bases short and J 7 bases short, with 17 bases between. The CDR3 contains 14 residues. From germline, CDR1 is LNHDA and CDR2 SQIVND (reference sequence). Here the CDR3 DNA reads TGTGCCAGTAATGATGGGGGGGCAGCGCAGCCCCAGCATTTT. Protein: CASNDGGAAQPQHF.

The chain is built from TRBV5-4 and TRBJ1-2; D is possibly TRBD1 (5 bases). V lost 1 base and J 4 bases, leaving 17 bases between the germline ends. CDR3 length: 16 residues. Per germline, CDR1 SGHNT and CDR2 YYREEE (reference sequence). This CDR3 is CASSLPPGRGTYGYTF. The CDR3 DNA sequence: TGTGCCAGCAGCTTGCCCCCGGGACGCGGTACCTATGGCTACACCTTC.

The gene calls are TRBV19 and TRBJ1-1, with D unclear. The CDR3 is made up of 16 amino acids. Germline assignment: CDR1 LNHDA and CDR2 SQIVND (reference sequence). Between the trimmed V and J ends, which lost 7 bases and 2 bases, there was a span of 20 bases. The CDR3 nucleotides read TGTGCCAGTACAAATACTGTCGCCCGACCCAACACTGAAGCTTTCTTT. Translated, it gives CASTNTVARPNTEAFF.

This chain connects TRBV24-1 to TRBJ1-5; TRBD1 might be the D (6 bases). The V end lost 3 bases, the J end lost 2 bases, and 16 bases lay between the germline ends. Germline CDR1 reads KGHDR; CDR2 reads SFDVKD. This CDR3 contains 17 residues. The CDR3 spells CATSDKKGGLGNQPQHF. The CDR3 coding sequence is TGTGCCACCAGTGATAAAAAGGGGGGCCTGGGCAATCAGCCCCAGCATTTT.

This sequence joins TRBV7-2 and TRBJ1-1, with D hard to call. Germline V gene sequence: CDR1 SGHTA, CDR2 FQGNSA. V lost 3 bases, J lost 0 bases, and 8 bases lay in between. The CDR3 totals 14 residues. CDR3 coding DNA: TGTGCCAGCAGCTTTTTACAGATGAACACTGAAGCTTTCTTT. Encoded protein: CASSFLQMNTEAFF.

V and J are TRBV25-1 and TRBJ1-6, with TRBD1 as a possible D gene (5 bases). CDR3 length: 15 amino acids. Trimming cost V 1 base and J 8 bases, with 12 bases left between them. The V gene's germline CDR1 is MGHDK and CDR2 SYGVNS. The CDR3 DNA is TGTGCCAGCAGTGAATCTCAGCCAGGGCATTCACCCCTCCACTTT. Translating gives CASSESQPGHSPLHF.

This clone is medium-sized. The chain carries TRBV27 and TRBJ1-6; 7 bases agree with TRBD1. This CDR3 region has 17 residues. CDR1 is MNHEY and CDR2 is SMNVEV in the germline V gene (reference sequence). Unmatched junction bases numbered 9, after V lost 6 bases and J lost 1 base. DNA of the CDR3: TGTGCCAGCAGGTCTACAGGGGAGCTGTCCTATAATTCACCCCTCCACTTT. It is translated as CASRSTGELSYNSPLHF.